This TCR beta chain derives from a study of response to subunit inactivated influenza vaccine. Via MiXCR, TCRdb re-called the RT-PCR reads, giving one row per CDR3 protein. This table has about 240,000 distinct CDR3 sequences, over 9% appearing once. In the case of this clonotype: Its antigen is as yet unknown.

Per germline, CDR1 LGHNA and CDR2 YSLEER. Unmatched junction bases numbered 2, after V lost 6 bases and J lost 0 bases. This CDR3 comprises 14 residues. General study points: Authors suggested few new T cells are recruited by each seasonal influenza vaccination.

The sequences come from non-naive T cells sorted from PBMCs, collected 14 to 15 days before vaccination. The V and J genes are TRBV4-3 and TRBJ2-5; 9 bases line up with TRBD1. The sequence came from a man aged 50 to 60 who received an inactivated influenza vaccine. CDR3 amino acids: CASRRDRDQETQYF. The DNA for the CDR3 is TGCGCCAGCAGACGGGACAGGGACCAAGAGACCCAGTACTTC.